This TCR beta chain is from a study of untreated major depressive disorder. Overall study results and limits: CD4+ T cells from depressed patients used TRBV05-01 (Vbeta 5.1) more often than controls.

The CDR3 totals 15 residues. The germline V gene encodes CDR1 ENHRY and CDR2 SYGVKD. V shed 0 bases and J 7 bases; nucleotides not matched to a gene: 6. The table came from immunoSEQ multiplex PCR; TCRdb's copy has only in-frame clones and leaves some out. The sample includes some 13,000 clones, 75% to 95% seen only once; the top ten take approximately 1.7%. Note on this clone: The antigen is undetermined.

The receptor's source is a woman in her twenties or thirties with major depressive disorder. The sample was CD4+ T cells from PBMCs. The rearrangement uses TRBV10-3 and TRBJ1-1; 9 bases are shared with TRBD1. The CDR3 bases are TGTGCCATCAGTGAGTCGAGATCGACAGGGGGTGAAGCTTTCTTT. This sequence encodes CAISESRSTGGEAFF.